This TCR beta chain was sequenced in a study of shared clonotypes between healthy human individuals. Study summary: CD8 memory received one plate per donor, CD8 naive two, CD4 memory three and CD4 naive three.

Sequencing was performed with immunoSEQ multiplex PCR; in TCRdb, only in-frame clones are kept and a portion is missing. The table includes about 580,000 clones, 95% to 98% detected once. Naive CD8 cells lacked CD45RO, underwent positive selection for CCR7 and left out terminally differentiated effector memory CD45RA+ cells. The CDR3 has 15 amino acids. Losses at the gene ends were 2 bases for V and 6 bases for J; bases not matched to a gene: 6. CDR1 and CDR2 (germline): MDHEN, SYDVKM. The chain couples TRBV28 to TRBJ1-5; the match to TRBD1 covers 8 bases. Sequences were obtained from naive CD8+ T cells sorted from blood. This sequence originates from a man aged 30-40 years in good health. CDR3 in amino acids: CASSLPGQGAQPQHF. CDR3 in DNA: TGTGCCAGCAGTTTACCCGGGCAGGGGGCTCAGCCCCAGCATTTT. The full variable domain, in which reference TRBV28 and TRBJ1-5 provide the parts outside the CDR3, is DVKVTQSSRYLVKRTGEKVFLECVQDMDHENMFWYRQDPGLGLRLIYFSYDVKMKEKGDIPEGYSVSREKKERFSLILESASTNQTSMYLCASSLPGQGAQPQHFGDGTRLSIL.